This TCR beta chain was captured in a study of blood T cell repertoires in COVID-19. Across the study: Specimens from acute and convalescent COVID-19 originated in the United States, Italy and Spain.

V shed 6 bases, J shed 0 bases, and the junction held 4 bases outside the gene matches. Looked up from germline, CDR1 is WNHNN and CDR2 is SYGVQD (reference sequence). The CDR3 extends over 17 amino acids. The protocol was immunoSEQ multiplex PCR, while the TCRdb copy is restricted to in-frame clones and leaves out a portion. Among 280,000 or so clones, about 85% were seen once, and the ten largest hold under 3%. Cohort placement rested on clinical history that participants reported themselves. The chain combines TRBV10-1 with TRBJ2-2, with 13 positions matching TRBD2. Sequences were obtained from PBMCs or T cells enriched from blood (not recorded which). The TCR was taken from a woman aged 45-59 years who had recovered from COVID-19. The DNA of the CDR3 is TGCGCCAGCAGCGTTGGGACTAGCGGGGCGAACACCGGGGAGCTGTTTTTT. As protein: CASSVGTSGANTGELFF.